The clone carrying this TCR beta chain was counted a few times. J was trimmed by 5 bases and V by 6 bases; bases with no gene match: 12. The germline V gene encodes CDR1 LNHDA and CDR2 SQIVND (reference sequence). The CDR3 length is 15 residues. This entry comes from a study of blood T cell repertoires in COVID-19. About the study: T cells, B-cell-depleted T cells, or PBMCs provided the cDNA or gDNA that served as material.

Those enrolled, adults aged roughly 18 to 89 years, came from about two dozen US areas. Clones were read by immunoSEQ multiplex PCR, and TCRdb kept only the in-frame ones, dropping some. The sample lists about 200,000 clones, 80% to 90% occurring once. The receptor was isolated from a woman aged 40 to 50 with acute COVID-19. J is TRBJ2-5 and V is TRBV19; 7 nucleotides line up with TRBD2. Sequencing was performed on PBMCs or T cells enriched from blood (not recorded which). CDR3 DNA: TGTGCCAGTAGACCCCCCGGGGGGTCCGGGGAGACCCAGTACTTC. It codes for CASRPPGGSGETQYF.